What follows describes a single T cell receptor beta chain. Its target is unknown. These data belong to a study of STAT5B mutations in CD4+ large granular lymphocyte leukemia. Study-level results: Patient CD4-sorted repertoires stayed more clonal than healthy ones after leukemic-clone removal. 8/27 top patient clones versus 2/35 control clones were TRBV06-family.

The germline gives CDR1 SGHTS, CDR2 YDEGEE. This CDR3 contains 13 residues. The V end was cut by 5 bases, the J end by 8 bases, with 13 bases between. The assay was run at survey level. Profiling relied on immunoSEQ multiplex PCR, and the TCRdb table lists in-frame clones only, not all of them. The sample consists of roughly 30,000 clones, roughly three quarters of them appearing once. This rearrangement joins TRBV5-8 to TRBJ1-4; possibly TRBD1 for D (5 bases). The TCR originated in a human donor in good health. Sequencing was done on a sample of CD4+ T cells from blood buffy coats. The CDR3 DNA reads as TGTGCCAGCAGATCAAGGGGTGACGAAAAACTGTTTTTT. Protein sequence: CASRSRGDEKLFF. Combining the CDR3 with reference TRBV5-8 and TRBJ1-4 gives the whole variable domain EAGVTQSPTHLIKTRGQQATLRCSPISGHTSVYWYQQALGLGLQFLLWYDEGEERNRGNFPPRFSGRQFPNYSSELNVNALELEDSALYLCASRSRGDEKLFFGSGTQLSVL.